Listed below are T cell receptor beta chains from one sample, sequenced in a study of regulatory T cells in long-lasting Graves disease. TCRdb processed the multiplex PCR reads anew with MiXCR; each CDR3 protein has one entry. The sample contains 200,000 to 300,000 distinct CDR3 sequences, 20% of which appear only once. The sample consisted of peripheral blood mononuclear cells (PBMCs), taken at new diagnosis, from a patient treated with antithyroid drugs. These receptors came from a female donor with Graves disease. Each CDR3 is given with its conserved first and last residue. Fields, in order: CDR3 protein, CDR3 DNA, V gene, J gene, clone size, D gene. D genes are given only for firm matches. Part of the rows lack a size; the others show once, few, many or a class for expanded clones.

CDR3: CASSYSRTGHNEQFF
DNA: TGTGCCAGCAGTTACTCACGGACAGGGCACAATGAGCAGTTCTTC
V: TRBV6-2/TRBV6-3
J: TRBJ2-1
size: many
D: TRBD1

CDR3: CASSPGQRSYEQYF
DNA: TGTGCCAGCAGCCCCGGACAGCGATCCTACGAGCAGTACTTC
V: TRBV7-8
J: TRBJ2-7
size: many
D: .

CDR3: CASSYGGTLGGTQYF
DNA: TGTGCCAGCAGTTACGGCGGCACCTTGGGTGGTACGCAGTATTTT
V: TRBV6-2/TRBV6-3
J: TRBJ2-3
size: many
D: .

CDR3: CASSTKDRGRTEAFF
DNA: TGTGCCAGTAGTACAAAGGACAGGGGACGGACTGAAGCTTTCTTT
V: TRBV19
J: TRBJ1-1
size: .
D: TRBD1

CDR3: CASSLGILIDTQYF
DNA: TGTGCCAGCAGCTTAGGTATCTTGATCGATACGCAGTATTTT
V: TRBV11-2
J: TRBJ2-3
size: many
D: .

CDR3: CASSLGSENTQYF
DNA: TGTGCCAGCAGCTTAGGGTCAGAAAATACGCAGTATTTT
V: TRBV7-2
J: TRBJ2-3
size: many
D: .

CDR3: CASTRIMDQPQHF
DNA: TGTGCCAGCACTAGAATTATGGATCAGCCCCAGCATTTT
V: TRBV2
J: TRBJ1-5
size: many
D: .

CDR3: CASSQLTGTINF
DNA: TGCGCCAGCAGCCAGCTAACCGGGACTATTAACTTC
V: TRBV4-1
J: TRBJ2-7
size: many
D: TRBD2

CDR3: CASSFGGGREAFF
DNA: TGTGCCAGCAGTTTCGGGGGAGGCCGAGAAGCTTTCTTT
V: TRBV28
J: TRBJ1-1
size: many
D: .

CDR3: CASSGTVNTEAFF
DNA: TGTGCCAGCAGCGGGACGGTGAACACTGAAGCTTTCTTT
V: TRBV6-2/TRBV6-3
J: TRBJ1-1
size: few
D: .

CDR3: CASSDGWGTTGSGELFF
DNA: TGTGCCAGCAGTGATGGGTGGGGGACCACGGGGAGCGGGGAGCTGTTTTTT
V: TRBV6-1
J: TRBJ2-2
size: many
D: .

CDR3: CASSSSGLAGGEQFF
DNA: TGTGCCAGCAGTTCCTCGGGACTAGCGGGAGGTGAGCAGTTCTTC
V: TRBV12-3/TRBV12-4
J: TRBJ2-1
size: many
D: TRBD2

CDR3: CASTIRPLRTGERQPQHF
DNA: TGTGCCAGTACCATCCGACCCCTCCGGACAGGGGAGCGACAGCCCCAGCATTTT
V: TRBV19
J: TRBJ1-5
size: few
D: TRBD1

CDR3: CASSRPGQGADEQFF
DNA: TGTGCCAGCAGCCGCCCGGGACAGGGGGCCGATGAGCAGTTCTTC
V: TRBV6-1
J: TRBJ2-1
size: many
D: TRBD1

CDR3: CASSKFEIMQRVRRNTEAFF
DNA: TGTGCCAGCAGCAAATTTGAGATAATGCAAAGGGTACGGAGGAACACTGAAGCTTTCTTT
V: TRBV27
J: TRBJ1-1
size: many
D: .

CDR3: CSASGLAGPNPPNEQFF
DNA: TGCAGTGCTTCCGGACTAGCGGGGCCGAACCCGCCAAATGAGCAGTTCTTC
V: TRBV20-1
J: TRBJ2-1
size: many
D: TRBD2

CDR3: CASGQRDRRGEQYF
DNA: TGTGCCAGCGGCCAACGGGACCGGCGGGGCGAGCAGTACTTC
V: TRBV7-2
J: TRBJ2-7
size: many
D: .

CDR3: CASNGGTGQETQYF
DNA: TGCGCCAGCAACGGTGGGACAGGTCAAGAGACCCAGTACTTC
V: TRBV5-1
J: TRBJ2-5
size: many
D: TRBD1

CDR3: CASSPSATNEKLFF
DNA: TGTGCCAGCTCACCATCCGCAACTAATGAAAAACTGTTTTTT
V: TRBV18
J: TRBJ1-4
size: many
D: .

CDR3: CASSPPRGEGTDTQYF
DNA: TGTGCCAGCTCACCACCCAGGGGCGAGGGCACAGATACGCAGTATTTT
V: TRBV18
J: TRBJ2-3
size: many
D: .

CDR3: CASSYGVDQPQHF
DNA: TGTGCCAGCAGTTACGGGGTGGATCAGCCCCAGCATTTT
V: TRBV6-2/TRBV6-3
J: TRBJ1-5
size: many
D: .

CDR3: CASSLNRGNEQFF
DNA: TGTGCCAGCAGCTTAAACAGGGGGAATGAGCAGTTCTTC
V: TRBV7-3
J: TRBJ2-1
size: many
D: TRBD1

CDR3: CASSSWTGGTDTQYF
DNA: TGTGCCAGCAGTTCTTGGACAGGGGGCACAGATACGCAGTATTTT
V: TRBV12-3/TRBV12-4
J: TRBJ2-3
size: many
D: TRBD1

CDR3: CSAIPGSSYNEQFF
DNA: TGCAGTGCTATCCCGGGGAGCTCCTACAATGAGCAGTTCTTC
V: TRBV20-1
J: TRBJ2-1
size: many
D: .

CDR3: CASSFEWYEQYF
DNA: TGTGCCAGCAGCTTTGAATGGTACGAGCAGTACTTC
V: TRBV11-2
J: TRBJ2-7
size: many
D: .

CDR3: CAWSVLIGEKLFF
DNA: TGTGCCTGGAGTGTATTGATAGGGGAAAAACTGTTTTTT
V: TRBV30
J: TRBJ1-4
size: .
D: .

CDR3: CASSLGHTSGYTF
DNA: TGTGCCAGCAGCTTGGGACATACCTCGGGCTACACCTTC
V: TRBV5-6
J: TRBJ1-2
size: .
D: .

CDR3: CSVLLAGVETQYF
DNA: TGCAGCGTCCTGCTAGCGGGAGTGGAGACCCAGTACTTC
V: TRBV29-1
J: TRBJ2-5
size: .
D: TRBD2

CDR3: CASSPEPSSDTQYF
DNA: TGTGCCAGCTCACCAGAGCCTAGCTCAGATACGCAGTATTTT
V: TRBV18
J: TRBJ2-3
size: many
D: .

CDR3: CAISDRASYEQYF
DNA: TGTGCCATCAGTGACCGGGCCTCCTACGAGCAGTACTTC
V: TRBV10-3
J: TRBJ2-7
size: few
D: .

CDR3: CASSWSREQPQHF
DNA: TGTGCCAGCAGCTGGAGCCGTGAACAGCCCCAGCATTTT
V: TRBV6-1
J: TRBJ1-5
size: many
D: .

CDR3: CASSLESSGSREQFF
DNA: TGTGCCAGCAGCTTAGAGTCTAGCGGGAGTCGGGAGCAGTTCTTC
V: TRBV7-2
J: TRBJ2-1
size: many
D: TRBD2

CDR3: CSATGQGAADRETQYF
DNA: TGCAGCGCCACGGGACAGGGGGCGGCGGATCGGGAGACCCAGTACTTC
V: TRBV29-1
J: TRBJ2-5
size: many
D: TRBD1

CDR3: CASSTGDGETQYF
DNA: TGTGCCAGTAGTACAGGGGACGGTGAGACCCAGTACTTC
V: TRBV19
J: TRBJ2-5
size: many
D: .

CDR3: CASSEARTVYGYTF
DNA: TGTGCCAGCAGTGAAGCGCGGACAGTCTATGGCTACACCTTC
V: TRBV2
J: TRBJ1-2
size: .
D: .

CDR3: CASSGQGRSREQYF
DNA: TGTGCCAGCAGCGGACAGGGCAGGTCTCGGGAGCAGTACTTC
V: TRBV27
J: TRBJ2-7
size: many
D: TRBD1

CDR3: CASSTETTGNYGYTF
DNA: TGTGCCAGTAGTACGGAGACGACAGGGAATTATGGCTACACCTTC
V: TRBV19
J: TRBJ1-2
size: few
D: TRBD1

CDR3: CASSLASEGRETQYF
DNA: TGTGCCAGCAGCTTAGCGTCCGAGGGGAGGGAGACCCAGTACTTC
V: TRBV7-8
J: TRBJ2-5
size: .
D: .

CDR3: CASSQDRATLGAKNIQYF
DNA: TGTGCCAGCAGCCAAGATAGGGCAACTCTGGGAGCCAAAAACATTCAGTACTTC
V: TRBV5-1
J: TRBJ2-4
size: few
D: .

CDR3: CASSPLGSNYEQCFGPGQEAFF
DNA: .
V: TRBV7-3
J: TRBJ1-1
size: .
D: .

CDR3: CASSMGPANYDYTF
DNA: TGTGCCAGTAGTATGGGACCGGCTAACTATGACTACACCTTC
V: TRBV19
J: TRBJ1-2
size: .
D: .

CDR3: CASSLSSTGELFF
DNA: TGTGCCAGCAGCCTGAGCAGCACCGGGGAGCTGTTTTTT
V: TRBV11-1
J: TRBJ2-2
size: many
D: .

CDR3: CSASGLAGASTDTQYF
DNA: TGCAGTGCTAGCGGACTAGCTGGTGCTAGCACAGATACGCAGTATTTT
V: TRBV20-1
J: TRBJ2-3
size: .
D: TRBD2

CDR3: CSASRQAGDTQYF
DNA: TGCAGTGCTAGCCGACAGGCGGGAGATACGCAGTATTTT
V: TRBV20-1
J: TRBJ2-3
size: many
D: .

CDR3: CASSQDGRKSDTQYF
DNA: TGCGCCAGCAGCCAAGATGGGCGCAAGTCAGATACGCAGTATTTT
V: TRBV4-3
J: TRBJ2-3
size: few
D: .

CDR3: CASSGPARVQFF
DNA: TGTGCCAGCAGCGGCCCGGCGAGGGTGCAGTTCTTC
V: TRBV28
J: TRBJ2-1
size: .
D: .

CDR3: CATSRKIGLAGGHEQFF
DNA: TGTGCCACCAGCAGGAAAATAGGACTAGCGGGAGGCCATGAGCAGTTCTTC
V: TRBV15
J: TRBJ2-1
size: .
D: TRBD2

CDR3: CASSNGKTQYF
DNA: TGTGCCAGCAGTAACGGAAAGACCCAGTACTTC
V: TRBV7-2
J: TRBJ2-5
size: many
D: .

CDR3: CSALIAGGHNEQFF
DNA: TGCAGTGCTTTAATAGCGGGGGGACACAATGAGCAGTTCTTC
V: TRBV20-1
J: TRBJ2-1
size: many
D: TRBD2

CDR3: CASNTRGTGNTIYF
DNA: TGTGCCAGTAACACCAGGGGTACTGGAAACACCATATATTTT
V: TRBV19
J: TRBJ1-3
size: .
D: .

CDR3: CASSLREQRNTEAFF
DNA: TGTGCCAGCAGCTTACGTGAACAGAGGAACACTGAAGCTTTCTTT
V: TRBV9
J: TRBJ1-1
size: many
D: .

CDR3: CSARDAAGEYWSYEQYF
DNA: TGCAGTGCTAGAGATGCAGCGGGAGAATATTGGTCCTACGAGCAGTACTTC
V: TRBV20-1
J: TRBJ2-7
size: many
D: TRBD2

CDR3: CATQTSGGQETQYF
DNA: TGTGCCACCCAGACTAGCGGAGGCCAAGAGACCCAGTACTTC
V: TRBV2
J: TRBJ2-5
size: many
D: TRBD2

CDR3: CASSDTGGGQTYEQYF
DNA: TGTGCCAGCAGTGACACAGGGGGGGGGCAGACCTACGAGCAGTACTTC
V: TRBV2
J: TRBJ2-7
size: .
D: .